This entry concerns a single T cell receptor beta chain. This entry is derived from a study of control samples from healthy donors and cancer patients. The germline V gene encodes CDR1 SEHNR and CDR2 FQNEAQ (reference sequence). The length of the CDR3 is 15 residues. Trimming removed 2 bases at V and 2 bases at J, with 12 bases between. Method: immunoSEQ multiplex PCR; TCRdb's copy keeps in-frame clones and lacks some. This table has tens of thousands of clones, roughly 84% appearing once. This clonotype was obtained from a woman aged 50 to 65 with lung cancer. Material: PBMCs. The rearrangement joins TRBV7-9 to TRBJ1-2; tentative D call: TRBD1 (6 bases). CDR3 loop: CASSLSGAENYGYTF. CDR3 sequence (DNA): TGTGCCAGCAGCTTATCAGGGGCCGAAAACTATGGCTACACCTTC.